This is a list of T cell receptor beta chains from one sample in a study of blood T cells in healthy people across ages. TCRdb re-called the 5' RACE reads with MiXCR, one entry per CDR3 protein. The table includes 780,000 or so distinct CDR3 sequences, 53% detected once. Specimen: blood. All receptors come from an elderly man in good health. CDR3s include the opening cysteine and the closing phenylalanine or tryptophan. A D gene is named only where the DNA matches it firmly. Where a row states a size, it is once, few, many or the class of an expanded clone; other rows omit it.

NA	TRBV5-1	NA	TRBJ1-1	TGCGCCAGCAGCATCTCCGGGACAACGGCGATGAACACTGAAGCTTTCTTT	CASSISGTTAMNTEAFF
NA	TRBV29-1	TRBD1	TRBJ2-7	TGCAGCGTGACAGGGGGCAGCCCCTACGAGCAGTACTTC	CSVTGGSPYEQYF
few	TRBV21-1	NA	TRBJ2-5	TGTGCCAGCAGCACCCCCGGACCTACCGGAGAGACCCAGTACTTC	CASSTPGPTGETQYF
NA	TRBV12-3/TRBV12-4	NA	TRBJ2-3	TGTGCCAGCAGCCCTATATCTCCAGATACGCAGTATTTT	CASSPISPDTQYF
NA	TRBV29-1	NA	TRBJ2-5	TGCAGCGTTAACGAGGGGACGGAGACCCAGTACTTC	CSVNEGTETQYF
NA	TRBV6-5	NA	TRBJ2-3	TGTGCCAGCAGTTCCGCTTTCGGTGGGACTAGGGACAGATACGCGTATTTT	CASSSAFGGTRDRYAYF
NA	TRBV7-6	NA	TRBJ2-1	TGTGCCAGCAGCTTAGTGTCGTGGACAAGTGGAAACAATGAGCAGTTCTTC	CASSLVSWTSGNNEQFF
few	TRBV20-1	NA	TRBJ1-5	TGCAGTGCTAGGTGGGGCAATCAGCCCCAGCATTTT	CSARWGNQPQHF
few	TRBV18	NA	TRBJ2-7	TGTGCCAGCTCACCCACCTGGGACACAACCTACGAGCAGTACTTC	CASSPTWDTTYEQYF
NA	TRBV7-2	NA	TRBJ2-3	TGTGCCAGCAGCTTAGCGGGGGGCAAGAATACGCAGTATTTT	CASSLAGGKNTQYF
NA	TRBV18	NA	TRBJ2-1	TGTGCCAGCTCACCTGGACTACCTCCAGACTGGGAGCAGTTCTTC	CASSPGLPPDWEQFF
NA	TRBV4-1	NA	TRBJ2-3	TGCGCCAGCCTCCAAGGCCCAACAAGTACGGATACGCAGTATTTT	CASLQGPTSTDTQYF
NA	TRBV5-1	NA	TRBJ1-1	TGCGCCAGCAGGGGTGTGGGGTCGAGGAACACTGAAGCTTTCTTT	CASRGVGSRNTEAFF
NA	TRBV6-6	NA	TRBJ1-2	TGTGCCAGCAGTTACGAGGCGCGGAACTATGGCTACACCTTC	CASSYEARNYGYTF
NA	TRBV6-6	NA	TRBJ2-7	TGTGCCAGCAGTGACCCTGCACGCGAGCAGTACTTC	CASSDPAREQYF
few	TRBV4-1	TRBD2	TRBJ2-3	TGCGCCAGCAGCCAACCCGGACTAGCGGGAGGCGATACGCAGTATTTT	CASSQPGLAGGDTQYF
NA	TRBV6-6	NA	TRBJ2-7	TGTGCCAGCAGTTACCCCCTGGGGCAGCCCGGGGTGTACGAGCAGTACTTC	CASSYPLGQPGVYEQYF
few	TRBV29-1	TRBD1	TRBJ2-2	TGCAGCGTGACTATCCCCGGGACAGGAGGCACCGGGGAGCTGTTTTTT	CSVTIPGTGGTGELFF
once	TRBV5-8	NA	TRBJ2-1	TGCGCCAGCAGATCACAGGGCTCCTACAATGAGCAGTTCTTC	CASRSQGSYNEQFF
NA	TRBV10-3	TRBD2	TRBJ2-1	TGTGCCATCAGCCCTCCGGGACTAGCCAACAATGAGCAGTTCTTC	CAISPPGLANNEQFF
NA	TRBV20-1	NA	TRBJ2-6	TGCAGTGCTCACAAATCTGGGGCCAACGTCCTGACTTTC	CSAHKSGANVLTF
few	TRBV14	TRBD1	TRBJ2-7	TGTGCCAGCAGCCCGGGACAGGGGCCCTTCTACGAGCAGTACTTC	CASSPGQGPFYEQYF
NA	TRBV10-1	NA	TRBJ1-2	TGCGCCAGCAGTGAGGGGACTACCTATGGCTACACCTTC	CASSEGTTYGYTF
NA	TRBV7-9	TRBD1	TRBJ2-7	TGTGCCAGCAGCCCCCGGGACAGGAAATCCTACGAGCAGTACTTC	CASSPRDRKSYEQYF
few	TRBV10-2	NA	TRBJ1-2	TGCGCCAGCAGTGAATGGGGGGAGGGCTACACCTTC	CASSEWGEGYTF
few	TRBV10-3	NA	TRBJ2-4	TGTGCCATCAGTGACCCAGGGGGGACCCTTGGGAACATTCAGTACTTC	CAISDPGGTLGNIQYF
NA	TRBV20-1	NA	TRBJ2-1	TGCAGTGCTAGCAATAGCAAAAGCTCCTACAATGAGCAGTTCTTC	CSASNSKSSYNEQFF
once	TRBV5-1	NA	TRBJ2-3	TGCGCCAGCAGCTTTGAGGGTTTAGGGGGCACAGATACGCAGTATTTT	CASSFEGLGGTDTQYF
NA	TRBV10-3	TRBD2	TRBJ2-7	TGTGCCAGCTCGGGACTAGCGGCTCCCTACGAGCAGTACTTC	CASSGLAAPYEQYF
many	TRBV29-1	NA	TRBJ2-7	TGCAGCGTCGGGGGCTTTGGCGGCAGCTCCTACGAGCAGTACTTC	CSVGGFGGSSYEQYF
once	TRBV10-2	NA	TRBJ1-2	TGCGCCAGCACCTTCCGGGACGGCCAAGGCTACACCTTC	CASTFRDGQGYTF
NA	TRBV4-2	TRBD1	TRBJ2-7	TGTGCCAGCAGCCAAGAGGTGGGACAGGGGGCCTACGAGCAGTACTTC	CASSQEVGQGAYEQYF
NA	TRBV12-3/TRBV12-4	NA	TRBJ2-3	TGTGCCAGCAGTTCCCGGGGAGCCCCGGTGGATACGCAGTATTTT	CASSSRGAPVDTQYF
NA	TRBV25-1	NA	TRBJ2-1	TGTGCCAGCAGTGATGAAGGACGGATATACAATGAGCAGTTCTTC	CASSDEGRIYNEQFF
NA	TRBV24-1	NA	TRBJ1-2	TGTGCCACCAGTGATTTCGGATCCTATGGCTACACCTTC	CATSDFGSYGYTF
NA	TRBV29-1	NA	TRBJ2-1	TGCAGCGTTGCGGGGAGGGAGCAGTTCTTC	CSVAGREQFF